This TCR beta chain was sequenced in a study of molecular identifiers for immune sequencing clone quantification. Germline CDR1 and CDR2: LNHDA and SQIVND (reference sequence). There are 13 residues in the CDR3. The ends were cut back, 4 bases at V and 9 bases at J, with 13 bases in the middle. TCRdb redid the calling of the PCR reads with MiXCR, one entry per CDR3 protein. The sample yields about half a million distinct CDR3 sequences, about 21% seen once. The source is a human donor in good health. Some libraries in this study had Jurkat cell RNA spiked in. J is TRBJ2-1 and V is TRBV19; D might be TRBD1 (5 bases). Sequenced material: naive CD8+ T cells from blood, with Jurkat cell RNA spiked in. Noted subset: FACS-sorted CD8+CD4-CCR7+CD45RA+ naive T cells. This CDR3 is CASSRGHRGEQFF. The CDR3 nucleotides are TGTGCCAGTAGTAGAGGACATCGTGGTGAGCAGTTCTTC.